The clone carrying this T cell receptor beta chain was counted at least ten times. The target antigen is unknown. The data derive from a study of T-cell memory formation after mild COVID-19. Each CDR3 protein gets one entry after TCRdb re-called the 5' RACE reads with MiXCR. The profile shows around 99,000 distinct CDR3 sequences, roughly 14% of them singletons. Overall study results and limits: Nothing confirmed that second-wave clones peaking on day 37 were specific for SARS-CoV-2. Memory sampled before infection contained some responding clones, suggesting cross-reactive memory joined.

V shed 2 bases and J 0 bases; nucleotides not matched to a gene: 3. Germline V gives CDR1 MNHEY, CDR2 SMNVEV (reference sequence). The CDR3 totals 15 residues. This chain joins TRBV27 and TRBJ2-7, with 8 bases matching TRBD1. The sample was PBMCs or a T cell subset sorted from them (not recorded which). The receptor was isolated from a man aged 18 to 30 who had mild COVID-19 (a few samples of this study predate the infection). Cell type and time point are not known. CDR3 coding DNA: TGTGCCAGCAGTTTAGGGACAGGCATCTCCTACGAGCAGTACTTC. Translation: CASSLGTGISYEQYF.